Below are 25 T cell receptor beta chains sequenced from a single sample in a study of CXCR3-negative and CXCR3-positive naive CD8 T cells. The method, 5' RACE with UMI labels, was used to prepare the TRB cDNA libraries. TCRdb reprocessed the 5' RACE reads and reports one entry per CDR3 protein, with no DNA. The sample totals roughly 25,000 distinct CDR3 sequences. The sample was naive CXCR3- CD8+ T cells from blood. Stated subset: CD45RO-CCR7+CD27+CD95- naive CD8+ T cells lacking CXCR3 (TNR3-). All receptors derive from a human donor in good health. Some clones in this sample may be carry-over from other donors' samples.

The J gene is TRBJ2-5, the V gene TRBV25-1. CDR3 length equals 16 residues. The V gene's germline CDR1 is MGHDK and CDR2 SYGVNS. Here the CDR3 reads CASSESFRTDVDAQYF.

This chain uses TRBV12-3 or TRBV12-4 with TRBJ2-1; TCRdb selects TRBD1, and the lack of DNA leaves this call unchecked. CDR3 size: 16 residues. The CDR3 loop is CASSLTGVSSYNEQFF.

The chain uses TRBV4-2 and TRBJ2-7; TCRdb's D call of TRBD1 is untestable without DNA. Per germline, CDR1 LGHNA and CDR2 YNFKEQ. The CDR3 runs to 15 residues. CDR3: CASSQDVDIAYEQYF.

The CDR3 loop is CASSLGGTSEQYF. J is TRBJ2-7 and V is TRBV27; the TCRdb D gene call, TRBD1, has no DNA to confirm it. The CDR3 loop spans 13 amino acids. Germline CDR1 MNHEY, CDR2 SMNVEV (reference sequence).

V is TRBV14 and J is TRBJ1-2. CDR3 length equals 14 residues. Germline CDR1 and CDR2: SGHDN and FVKESK. The CDR3 region is CASSHRQGNYGYTF.

V and J are TRBV12-5 and TRBJ2-1; the D gene TCRdb calls, TRBD2, cannot be checked with no DNA. CDR3 size: 15 residues. In germline, CDR1 is LGHNT, CDR2 FRNRAP. This chain's CDR3 is CASGFSGASYNEQFF.

This sequence joins TRBV6-5 and TRBJ1-1. Germline lookup yields CDR1 MNHEY and CDR2 SVGAGI. CDR3 length equals 14 residues. This chain's CDR3 is CASSYTDENTEAFF.

The chain's CDR3 is CASSPWTSGGRAQETQYF. The chain couples TRBV11-2 to TRBJ2-5; as DNA is missing, the TRBD2 call by TCRdb cannot be tested. In germline, CDR1 is SGHAT, CDR2 FQNNGV. The length of the CDR3 is 18 residues.

V is TRBV6-5 and J is TRBJ1-6. CDR1 MNHEY and CDR2 SVGAGI come from the germline V gene. CDR3 length: 17 residues. This chain's CDR3 is CASSGDGAGWDNSPLHF.

The chain links TRBV6-5 to TRBJ2-3. This CDR3 is 16 amino acids long. Germline-derived CDR1 and CDR2 are MNHEY and SVGAGI. The CDR3 protein is CASSYRATISTDTQYF.

This chain links TRBV29-1 with TRBJ2-7. Germline V gene lookup returns CDR1 SQVTM and CDR2 ANQGSEA. This CDR3 contains 13 residues. CDR3 protein: CSVVTGAAYEQYF.

The chain recombines TRBV28 with TRBJ2-5; TCRdb calls TRBD2, which cannot be checked without DNA. This CDR3 region has 16 residues. The germline V gene has CDR1 MDHEN and CDR2 SYDVKM. The CDR3 region is CASSQLAGGLQETQYF.

The chain combines TRBV29-1 with TRBJ2-1; no DNA is available, so the TRBD1 call from TCRdb remains unchecked. Germline CDR1 is SQVTM and CDR2 is ANQGSEA. The CDR3 sequence is 13 residues long. The CDR3 is CSVLGTGVYEQFF.

The chain joins TRBV20-1 to TRBJ2-3; no DNA is available, so the TRBD2 call from TCRdb remains unchecked. Looked up from germline, CDR1 is DFQATT and CDR2 is SNEGSKA (reference sequence). The CDR3 totals 17 residues. The CDR3 sequence: CSATAPGLAGTTDTQYF.

The chain is built from TRBV20-1 and TRBJ2-7; TCRdb selects TRBD1, and the lack of DNA leaves this call unchecked. The CDR3 loop spans 13 amino acids. Germline CDR1 DFQATT, CDR2 SNEGSKA (reference sequence). CDR3: CSARDPGGYEQYF.

The rearrangement uses TRBV19 and TRBJ2-2; TCRdb indicates TRBD2, and absent DNA this call remains unverified. In germline, CDR1 is LNHDA, CDR2 SQIVND (reference sequence). This CDR3 is built from 16 residues. This CDR3 reads CASNPSGGRNTGELFF.

J is TRBJ2-2 and V is TRBV7-9; TCRdb calls TRBD1, which cannot be checked without DNA. The CDR3 is made up of 16 amino acids. Germline V gene lookup returns CDR1 SEHNR and CDR2 FQNEAQ (reference sequence). The CDR3 protein is CASSYTRQGRTGELFF.

V and J are TRBV29-1 and TRBJ1-1; without DNA, the TCRdb call of TRBD1 cannot be checked. Germline CDR1 reads SQVTM; CDR2 reads ANQGSEA. The CDR3 sequence is 12 residues long. The CDR3 spells CSVEGQGGEAFF.

V and J are TRBV3-1 and TRBJ1-1; TCRdb's D gene call, TRBD1, goes unchecked for lack of DNA. From germline, CDR1 is LGHDT and CDR2 YNNKEL (reference sequence). This CDR3 has 16 amino acids. The chain's CDR3 is CASSRTGRQWDTEAFF.

The rearrangement links TRBV7-7 to TRBJ2-5; without DNA, the TCRdb call of TRBD1 cannot be checked. The CDR3 consists of 11 residues. Per the germline V gene, CDR1 is SSHAT and CDR2 is FNYEAQ (reference sequence). CDR3 in amino acids: CASSLVDSPGF.

The chain recombines TRBV7-6 with TRBJ2-7. The germline V gene encodes CDR1 SGHVS and CDR2 FNYEAQ. The CDR3 is made up of 12 amino acids. The CDR3 sequence is CASSLALDEQYF.

The chain combines TRBV29-1 with TRBJ2-7; as DNA is missing, the TRBD1 call by TCRdb cannot be tested. The V gene's germline CDR1 is SQVTM and CDR2 ANQGSEA. CDR3 length: 14 residues. The CDR3 sequence is CSVEAPLGRDTQYF.

The rearrangement uses TRBV10-3 and TRBJ2-1. The CDR3 runs 12 residues. In germline, CDR1 is ENHRY, CDR2 SYGVKD. CDR3 amino acids: CATRDSKNEQFF.

This chain connects TRBV29-1 to TRBJ2-7; no DNA is available, so the TRBD1 call from TCRdb remains unchecked. The CDR3 runs to 13 residues. The germline gives CDR1 SQVTM, CDR2 ANQGSEA. The chain's CDR3 is CSVAPDSTYEQYF.

The gene calls are TRBV28 and TRBJ2-2. The germline gives CDR1 MDHEN, CDR2 SYDVKM. The CDR3 loop spans 16 amino acids. CDR3 amino acids: CASSLEQTANTGELFF.